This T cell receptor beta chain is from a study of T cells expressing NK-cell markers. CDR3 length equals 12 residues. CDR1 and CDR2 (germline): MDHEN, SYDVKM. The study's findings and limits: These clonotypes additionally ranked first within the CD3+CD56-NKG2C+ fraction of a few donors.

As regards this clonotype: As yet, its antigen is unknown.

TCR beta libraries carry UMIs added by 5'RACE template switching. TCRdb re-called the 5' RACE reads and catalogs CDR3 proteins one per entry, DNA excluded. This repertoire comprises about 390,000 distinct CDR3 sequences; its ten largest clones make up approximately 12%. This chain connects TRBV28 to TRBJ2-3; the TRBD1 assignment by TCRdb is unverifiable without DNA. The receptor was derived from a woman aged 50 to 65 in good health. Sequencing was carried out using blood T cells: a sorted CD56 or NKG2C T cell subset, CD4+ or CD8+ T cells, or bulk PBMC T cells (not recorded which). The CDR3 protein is CASSGQVETQCF.